This record looks at one T cell receptor beta chain sequence and its context. The CDR3 totals 17 residues. The germline CDR1 and CDR2 sequences are KGHSH and LQKENI. Trimming at V came to 3 bases and at J to 6 bases, leaving 15 bases not matched to a gene. This specimen belongs to a study of blood T cell repertoires in COVID-19. At the level of the study: COVID-19 samples from acute and convalescent phases originated in the United States, Italy and Spain. Sources were T cells, B-cell-depleted T cells, or PBMCs; the material itself was cDNA or gDNA.

Per the original methods: From reference gene primer amplification, estimates of nucleated cell counts were derived. Clones were read by immunoSEQ multiplex PCR, and TCRdb kept only the in-frame ones, dropping some. D and trimming were read from the DNA, whereas the V and J calls and clone size are those reported in that table. The sample lists hundreds of thousands of clones, 86% occurring once. The sample comprised peripheral blood. V gene TRBV18 combines with J gene TRBJ1-2; 8 bases match TRBD1. The clonotype was recovered from a woman aged 25 to 45 with active or convalescent COVID-19. In DNA, the CDR3 is TGTGCCAGCTCACCTCAATCTCTAGGGACAGGAAGAGATGGCTACACCTTC. This translates into CASSPQSLGTGRDGYTF.